This TCR beta chain is drawn from a study of T-cell memory formation after mild COVID-19. Study background: In these data, TCR clusters were largely donor specific.

Details on this clonotype: As yet, its antigen is unknown.

General observations from the study: CD8+ contracting clones occupied EMRA, while CD4+ ones occupied mainly CM and EM.

TCRdb used MiXCR to reprocess the 5' RACE reads, holding one entry per CDR3 protein. The sample lists about 210,000 distinct CDR3 sequences, approximately 30% seen once, with approximately 10% in the top ten. V gave up 5 bases and J gave up 6 bases, with 32 bases separating them. Germline CDR1 and CDR2: LNHNV and YYDKDF (reference sequence). The CDR3 length is 20 residues. This TCR derives from an adult woman who had mild COVID-19 (a few samples of this study predate the infection). Cell type and time point are not known. The sequencing sample was made of PBMCs or a T cell subset sorted from them (not recorded which). The V gene is TRBV15, the J gene TRBJ2-1; TRBD2 is a possible D gene (7 bases). CDR3 sequence: CATSRHQGSSGEVNRNEQFF. The CDR3 nucleotides are TGTGCCACCAGCCGCCACCAGGGGTCTAGCGGAGAAGTAAACCGCAATGAGCAGTTCTTC.